These 25 T cell receptor beta chains were sequenced from one sample in a study of blood T cell repertoires in COVID-19. Profiling relied on immunoSEQ multiplex PCR, and the TCRdb table lists in-frame clones only, not all of them. The table records around 150,000 clones, about 85% of them present only once. The sequencing input was peripheral blood. Receptor source: a man aged 40-50 years with acute or convalescent COVID-19.

The chain uses TRBV12-3 or TRBV12-4 and TRBJ2-2; the D is unclear. The CDR3 consists of 13 residues. Trimming stripped 1 base from V and 6 bases from J, with 6 bases between. DNA of the CDR3: TGTGCCAGCAGTTTAGGAGGCCCCGGGGAGCTGTTTTTT. Protein: CASSLGGPGELFF.

This sequence joins TRBV29-1 and TRBJ1-1; tentative D call: TRBD1 (5 bases). The germline V gene encodes CDR1 SQVTM and CDR2 ANQGSEA. This CDR3 contains 14 residues. V lost 3 bases, J lost 6 bases, and 17 bases lay in between. The CDR3 DNA sequence: TGCAGCGTTGATCTTTTCGTCCAGGGCGCTGAAGCTTTCTTT. It specifies CSVDLFVQGAEAFF.

The chain joins TRBV6-1 to TRBJ1-5; D is undetermined. This CDR3 is built from 14 residues. Trimming removed 2 bases from V and 2 bases from J, with 7 bases in between. Germline lookup yields CDR1 MNHNS and CDR2 SASEGT. CDR3: CASSESGRNQPQHF. Here the CDR3 DNA reads TGTGCCAGCAGTGAATCAGGTCGCAATCAGCCCCAGCATTTT.

V gene TRBV10-3 combines with J gene TRBJ2-5, with a tentative D call TRBD1 (6 bases). Germline-derived CDR1 and CDR2 are ENHRY and SYGVKD. This CDR3 is 12 amino acids long. V gave up 6 bases and J gave up 3 bases, with 8 bases separating them. CDR3 loop: CAISAGEETQYF. In nucleotides, the CDR3 is TGTGCCATCAGCGCAGGGGAAGAGACCCAGTACTTC.

V gene TRBV19 combines with J gene TRBJ2-3, with D unresolved. This CDR3 contains 13 residues. V was trimmed by 2 bases and J by 5 bases, leaving 8 bases between them. Germline loops: CDR1 LNHDA, CDR2 SQIVND (reference sequence). The CDR3 coding sequence is TGTGCCAGTAGTATACAGAACCGAGATACGCAGTATTTT. Its translation: CASSIQNRDTQYF.

V and J are TRBV30 and TRBJ1-2; weak D call: TRBD1 (5 bases). Trimming took 1 base from V and 14 from J, leaving 20 bases between them. The CDR3 contains 13 residues. CDR1 GTSNPN and CDR2 SVGIG come from the germline V gene (reference sequence). The CDR3: CAWSGAQGRVDTF. CDR3 in DNA: TGTGCCTGGAGTGGAGCCCAGGGCCGAGTGGATACCTTC.

This chain connects TRBV11-2 to TRBJ2-3; 9 bases are a match to TRBD2. The CDR3 runs to 18 residues. With V trimmed by 2 bases and J by 1 base, 10 bases remained unmatched. Looked up from germline, CDR1 is SGHAT and CDR2 is FQNNGV. This CDR3 is CASSLWVPAGGRTDTQYF. The CDR3 DNA is TGTGCCAGCAGCTTATGGGTTCCAGCGGGGGGTCGCACAGATACGCAGTATTTT.

As for this clone: At one end, the junction sequence differs from germline, possibly due to a read error. The chain uses TRBV29-1 and TRBJ1-1; TRBD1 matches at 8 bases. Looked up from germline, CDR1 is SQVTM and CDR2 is ANQGSEA. There are 12 residues in the CDR3. The CDR3 coding sequence is TGTGGAACGGACAGGGCGAACACTGAAGCTTTCTTT. It yields the protein CGTDRANTEAFF.

In regard to this clone: Different DNA sequences within this sample yield the same CDR3. The chain recombines TRBV7-2 with TRBJ2-7; D might be TRBD1 (6 bases). V was clipped by 4 bases and J by 4 bases, with 14 bases between them. Germline V gives CDR1 SGHTA, CDR2 FQGNSA. The CDR3 has 14 amino acids. The CDR3 nucleotides are TGTGCCAGCAGCTCCGGACAGAAAAATTACGAGCAGTACTTC. This translates into CASSSGQKNYEQYF.

The chain links TRBV7-9 to TRBJ1-3; 8 bases match TRBD1. This CDR3 comprises 15 residues. Germline V CDR1 and CDR2: SEHNR, FQNEAQ (reference sequence). The ends lost 5 bases at V and 4 bases at J; junction bases unmatched: 7. The CDR3 loop is CASSRAGTGGNTIYF. CDR3 in DNA: TGTGCCAGCAGCAGAGCCGGGACAGGAGGAAACACCATATATTTT.

This clone was counted only a few times. The chain uses TRBV6-5 and TRBJ1-2; TRBD1 aligns across 8 bases. This CDR3 has 16 amino acids. CDR1 and CDR2 (germline): MNHEY, SVGAGI. With V trimmed by 0 bases and J by 4 bases, 7 bases remained unmatched. The CDR3 coding sequence is TGTGCCAGCAGTTACTCGGAGACAGGGGCCCTCTATGGCTACACCTTC. Protein sequence: CASSYSETGALYGYTF.

The genes are TRBV5-1 and TRBJ2-7; 7 nucleotides align to TRBD1. The V gene end was trimmed by 0 bases and the J gene end by 0 bases; junction bases not matched to a gene: 3. This CDR3 has 15 residues. Germline V gene lookup returns CDR1 SGHRS and CDR2 YFSETQ. The CDR3 region has the DNA TGCGCCAGCAGCTTGGATCGGACAGGCTCCTACGAGCAGTACTTC. Translation gives CASSLDRTGSYEQYF.

This chain uses TRBV29-1 with TRBJ1-3; 10 bases are a match to TRBD1. V lost 4 bases, J lost 0 bases, and 3 bases stayed unmatched. This CDR3 is 15 amino acids long. Germline CDR1 reads SQVTM; CDR2 reads ANQGSEA. The CDR3 reads CSVAGTGASGNTIYF. The CDR3 DNA reads TGCAGCGTTGCAGGGACAGGGGCCTCTGGAAACACCATATATTTT.

J is TRBJ1-1 and V is TRBV6-1; TRBD1 aligns across 8 bases. The germline V gene encodes CDR1 MNHNS and CDR2 SASEGT. After removal of 2 bases from V and 1 base from J, the junction contained 3 bases not matched to a gene. The length of the CDR3 is 15 residues. The CDR3 DNA sequence: TGTGCCAGCAGTGAATCCCAGGGGGCGAACACTGAAGCTTTCTTT. Translation gives CASSESQGANTEAFF.

Only a few counts were recorded for this clone. The V call is TRBV30, the J call TRBJ1-1, with D maybe TRBD1 (5 bases). Trimming removed 2 bases from V and 6 bases from J, with 10 bases in between. This CDR3 is built from 12 residues. CDR1 and CDR2 from the germline V gene are GTSNPN and SVGIG (reference sequence). Here the CDR3 DNA reads TGTGCCTGGAGTCGTAGGGGCGCTGAAGCTTTCTTT. Its protein is CAWSRRGAEAFF.

This sequence joins TRBV6-2 or TRBV6-3 and TRBJ1-1; possibly TRBD1 for D (6 bases). Germline V CDR1 and CDR2: MNHEY, SVGEGT. Between the trimmed V and J ends, which lost 7 bases and 1 base, there was a span of 16 bases. The CDR3 covers 15 residues. Written as DNA, the CDR3 is TGTGCCAGCACCCCCGGGACACCCCAGAACACTGAAGCTTTCTTT. Translation: CASTPGTPQNTEAFF.

The gene calls are TRBV5-1 and TRBJ1-1; a weak D match, TRBD1 (5 bases). V was clipped by 4 bases and J by 2 bases, with 12 bases between them. This CDR3 has 14 amino acids. CDR1 SGHRS and CDR2 YFSETQ come from the germline V gene. In nucleotides, the CDR3 is TGCGCCAGCAGCGCACAAACAGGAAACACTGAAGCTTTCTTT. It is translated as CASSAQTGNTEAFF.

The genes are TRBV19 and TRBJ1-5; 12 bases are a match to TRBD1. The germline V gene encodes CDR1 LNHDA and CDR2 SQIVND (reference sequence). The CDR3 extends over 16 amino acids. The J segment lost 8 bases and the V segment lost 6 bases, leaving 11 bases of the junction unmatched. The CDR3 nucleotides are TGTGCCAGTAGCCTTACCCGGGACAGGGGGCTTAAGCCCCAGCATTTT. It codes for CASSLTRDRGLKPQHF.

Points on this clone: This sample includes further DNA sequences coding for the same CDR3. This chain connects TRBV7-3 to TRBJ2-3; 8 bases agree with TRBD2. CDR1 is SGHTA, CDR2 FQGTGA, per germline. V trimming: 2 bases; J trimming: 1 base; junction bases outside the gene matches: 2. The CDR3 extends over 15 amino acids. CDR3 bases: TGTGCCAGCAGCTTAGGTAGCGGGGGCACAGATACGCAGTATTTT. The encoded protein is CASSLGSGGTDTQYF.

This sequence joins TRBV6-5 and TRBJ2-7; TRBD1 might be the D (6 bases). Trimming took off 5 bases at V and 0 bases at J, with 14 bases between the two ends. Germline loops: CDR1 MNHEY, CDR2 SVGAGI. This CDR3 is built from 15 residues. The CDR3 spells CASSRTADSSYEQYF. DNA of the CDR3: TGTGCCAGCAGTCGGACAGCTGATAGCTCCTACGAGCAGTACTTC.

The rearrangement links TRBV24-1 to TRBJ2-2; TRBD2 might be the D (5 bases). V lost 12 bases and J lost 5, with 15 bases in between. CDR3 length: 13 amino acids. The germline gives CDR1 KGHDR, CDR2 SFDVKD. CDR3 sequence (DNA): TGTGCCGGCAGGAGGTCCCGGACCGGGGAGCTGTTTTTT. It is translated as CAGRRSRTGELFF.

The V call is TRBV9, the J call TRBJ2-3; possible D gene TRBD2, 5 bases. The CDR3 loop spans 12 amino acids. V was shortened by 4 bases and J by 11 bases, with 14 bases between the two germline ends. Per germline, CDR1 SGDLS and CDR2 YYNGEE. DNA of the CDR3: TGTGCCAGCAGCTCGGACTTCCGTGGGCAGTATTTT. This sequence encodes CASSSDFRGQYF.

The chain is built from TRBV6-5 and TRBJ1-2; D remains unclear. Germline CDR1 MNHEY, CDR2 SVGAGI. This CDR3 comprises 14 residues. V lost 0 bases to trimming and J lost 2 bases, with 7 bases between them. The CDR3 DNA is TGTGCCAGCAGTTACTCTGCCGGGAACTATGGCTACACCTTC. It translates to CASSYSAGNYGYTF.

J is TRBJ1-6 and V is TRBV9, with D possibly being TRBD1 (6 bases). The germline V and J ends were trimmed by 3 bases and 7 bases, with 14 bases remaining between them. The CDR3 consists of 15 residues. Germline V gene data show CDR1 as SGDLS and CDR2 as YYNGEE. CDR3 nucleotide sequence: TGTGCCAGCAGCGGAACCGGGACACAGAATTCACCCCTCCACTTT. It encodes CASSGTGTQNSPLHF.

Here the CDR3 reads CASSPSRIYGYTF. As DNA, the CDR3 is TGTGCCAGCAGCCCATCCAGAATCTATGGCTACACCTTC. This sequence joins TRBV7-6 and TRBJ1-2; D gene ambiguous. The V end lost 5 bases, the J end lost 4 bases, and 11 bases lay between the germline ends. The CDR3 covers 13 residues. Germline CDR1 is SGHVS and CDR2 is FNYEAQ.